This T cell receptor (beta chain) was identified in a study of shared clonotypes between healthy human individuals. About the research overall: Per-donor plates numbered three CD4 naive, three CD4 memory, two CD8 naive and one CD8 memory. Broader study findings: Represented diversity, genetic and exposure-history alike, was limited by few donors. Lower generation probabilities were found for non-shared clonotypes than for those shared by all four donors.

Details on this clone: Its specificity is unknown.

The naive CD8 subset, CD45RO-negative cells positively selected for CCR7, excluded terminally differentiated effector memory CD45RA+ cells. Original processing notes: There were no quality scores in the junction-only immunoSEQ sequences, so filtering differed. Repertoires were generated with immunoSEQ multiplex PCR, while TCRdb's copy carries only in-frame clones and drops some. D and trimming come from the DNA, and the V and J calls and clone size come from that table. The sample shows about 2,200,000 clones, about 92% of them seen only once. CDR1 is MDHEN and CDR2 is SYDVKM in the germline V gene. CDR3 length: 17 residues. The trim removed 5 bases at V and 1 base at J, leaving 10 bases unmatched.

The sequenced sample consisted of naive CD8+ T cells from PBMCs. This chain uses TRBV28 with TRBJ2-7; 11 bases agree with TRBD2. This clonotype was sampled from a young man in good health. Some clones in this sample may be carry-over from other donors' samples. The DNA for the CDR3 is TGTGCCAGCAGTCCGGGACTAGCGGAAGTCGCATCCTACGAGCAGTACTTC. It is translated as CASSPGLAEVASYEQYF.